This T cell receptor (beta chain) was sequenced during a study of cytomegalovirus exposure and HLA in healthy donors (dated by TCRdb to the late 2010s). Describing the broader study: According to an earlier analysis of 587 of the donors, roughly 180 million T cells yielded 90 million to 130 million unique TCR beta sequences and more than 250 Gb of sequence data. All discovery cohort repertoires had been generated using a single sequencing platform. Typing coverage differed by locus: A, B, C, DRB1 and DQB1 were typed in about 629-640 donors, DQA1 in about 560, DPA1 in some 570, and DPB1 in 472. HLA typing covered class I and class II loci at four-digit resolution. High-throughput TCR immunosequencing, statistical association of individual TCRs with disease status, and machine learning were combined to predict cytomegalovirus infection status. Among almost 400 genotyped donors of the cohort, an average of about 240,000 unique TCR beta nucleotide sequences were sequenced per donor, roughly 20% of them non-productive. The later analysis used no new phenotypic data to find candidate immune exposures, relying instead on TCR beta sequences and their occurrence across donors. The study used immunosequencing to profile the T cell repertoires of about 670 subjects and linked those repertoires to cytomegalovirus serostatus. Around 320 gigabases of sequencing data and approximately 84 million unique TCR sequences were included in an early release covering several hundred HLA-typed donors. A later genetic analysis used genome-wide SNP genotypes for about 60% of the 666 donors, treating that subset as a discovery cohort. Donor age, sex, ethnicity and CMV serostatus were collected together with the repertoire data. A later analysis re-examined previously published TCR beta repertoires from more than 650 donors and added high-resolution HLA genotyping to investigate patterns of TCR occurrence. Four to six DR-DQ haplotypes were handled as single units for association and clustering, since linkage in the cohort was strong. A separate validation cohort of 100 to 150 different subjects was used in addition to the 666-subject first cohort. The study aimed to test whether cataloging public T cell receptors could reveal signatures of past pathogen exposure. An earlier analysis of 587 of the donors used high-throughput TCR beta sequencing to judge whether each TCR beta V gene segment behaved as functional or pseudogenic. Of the 350 to 450 genotyped donors, more than 75% were placed in the genetic ancestry cluster associated with self-reported Caucasian donors.

Beyond this particular receptor, the publication reports: The presence/absence analyses assumed that sequencing depth was roughly uniform across donors, and that assumption may not be true. Specific HLA alleles were associated with roughly 16,000 TCR beta sequences at a false discovery rate of 0.05 in a later analysis. Because some donors lacked HLA typing at each locus, the association tests relied only on the typed subset. This cohort had only TCR beta chains sequenced, and the lack of alpha or paired-chain data limited which features could be detected. Linkage disequilibrium might explain the correlated functional status among segregating V segments, but an unknown experimental factor could not be excluded. Broadly in line with IMGT annotations, most TCR beta V segments showed up in productive rearrangements about 87% or about 30% of the time in an earlier analysis of several hundred of the donors. A later analysis found that most CMV-associated TCR beta chains appeared HLA-restricted, with HLA associations seemingly driven largely by CMV exposure. In a later analysis, several top co-occurrence clusters were reported to appear linked to parvovirus B19, influenza, CMV and Epstein-Barr virus. A total of about 180 TCR beta chains were listed by the study as associated with cytomegalovirus. A later analysis found that HLA-associated TCR beta chains were more clonally expanded and had lower generation probabilities than equally common non-associated chains. Most TCR sequences were seen in very few donors, while some public TCRs were found in many individuals. A later genetic analysis reported fewer N-insertions in productive TCRs among donors in an Asian-associated ancestry cluster than the roughly 700-donor mean. The authors suggested that the approach could potentially be extended to other disease states and immunological phenotypes. A later genetic analysis associated a missense DCLRE1C variant with V-gene and J-gene trimming of TCR beta chains, and an independent cohort replicated the association. A few of the identified cytomegalovirus-associated TCR beta chains were confirmed in vitro to be specific for cytomegalovirus antigens. Some IMGT-functional V segments, including TRBV6-2 and TRBV6-3, could not be distinguished by the 87-base-pair reads and were therefore excluded. In a later analysis, TCR association rates were found to vary across HLA loci, with the most associated TCRs seen for DRB1 alleles and the fewest for HLA-C alleles. A further reported finding was that TCR beta sequences accurately predicted the HLA-A and HLA-B alleles for most subjects in the first cohort. The classifier was reported to diagnose cytomegalovirus status with high specificity and sensitivity in both the original and validation cohorts. When HLA alleles, especially DR and DQ, strongly co-occurred, attributing TCR associations to individual alleles was difficult. Because counts were too low, approximately 15 rarely observed V segments, including chromosome 9 orphons, were excluded from the earlier analysis of fewer than 650 of the donors. CMV serostatus was the only immune exposure information available for the cohort. The sequencing pipeline was judged likely to have produced a cluster of highly shared sequence variants as a technical artifact.

The cohort consisted of 600 or so healthy bone marrow donors. At the time of sampling, every cohort member was nominally healthy, though immune exposures that went unrecorded were likely present. The donor tested CMV seropositive and was one of the 289 seropositive cohort members. Each donor provided a peripheral blood sample, and peripheral blood mononuclear cells were used for TCR beta sequencing. The Qiagen DNeasy Blood Extraction Kit was used to extract genomic DNA from the blood cell samples. Library prep was done by the immunoSEQ multiplex PCR assay. For the multiplex PCR, a mixture combining 60 forward primers for TCR Vbeta segments and 13 reverse primers for TCR Jbeta segments was used. Amplification of the CDR3 region of rearranged TCR beta genes was performed with a multiplex PCR assay on genomic DNA. Amplified TCR beta libraries were sequenced as 87-base-pair reads on the Illumina HiSeq System. Concerning the study's data processing: A later analysis tallied 75 million to 95 million unique TCR beta chains across the 666 repertoires, and around 10 million of those chains were shared by two or more donors. A nearest-neighbor algorithm error-corrected the raw reads and collapsed the reads into unique sequences, merging closely related sequences to remove PCR and sequencing errors. To assign V, D and J gene segments, CDR3 sequences were aligned to IMGT reference sequences. For a sequence to be retained, a match of at least six nucleotides to both a V gene segment and a J gene segment was required. A rearrangement was called productive if the CDR3 had no stop codons and remained in frame with V and J, and every other rearrangement was called non-productive. CDR3 was defined by IMGT convention, running from the second conserved V-encoded cysteine to the conserved J-encoded phenylalanine. In an earlier analysis of around 570 of the donors, sequences lacking an unambiguous match to a single V gene segment were excluded. In an earlier analysis of approximately 550 of the donors, V segments were called functional above 56.7% productive rearrangements and were called segregating when the between-donor standard deviation exceeded 5%. A statistical classification framework was built for diagnosing cytomegalovirus status from the catalog of TCR beta chain sequences. V and J gene assignment, in a later analysis, came from comparing TCR nucleotide sequences with IMGT/GENE-DB human TR gene sequences. A later analysis assigned CDR3 sequences and most-parsimonious VDJ recombination scenarios with the TCRdist pipeline. In a later analysis, each TCR beta chain was defined by its CDR3 amino acid sequence together with its V-gene family, and reads lacking a unique V-gene family were excluded. A later analysis removed 592 highly shared, low-generation-probability nucleotide sequences to deal with suspected cross-contamination and a sequencing artifact. In a later analysis, a clonal expansion index was calculated for each public chain from normalized within-repertoire ranks of inferred template counts. A later analysis computed generation probabilities with a VDJ recombination model fitted to out-of-frame rearrangements, and checked the results against IGoR. A later analysis scored TCR-TCR, TCR-HLA and TCR-CMV co-occurrence with hypergeometric tests, applying a repertoire-size bias correction to TCR pairs. To estimate false discovery rates, a later analysis permuted the HLA or CMV assignments 20 times. In a later analysis, co-occurring TCRs were grouped with DBSCAN, and TCRdist sequence similarity was added when clustering was performed within HLA-allele-positive subsets. Repertoires with fewer than 30,000 or more than 120,000 public chains, plus five repertoires with anomalous nucleotide sharing, were excluded from co-occurrence clustering. TCRdb obtained this table from immuneACCESS and retained in-frame rearrangements with V and J assigned. These tables miss some clones; where compared with another copy, unresolved V genes account for less than half of the shortfall, and the remainder is unexplained. Clonal size and the V and J genes are those of that table, whereas D and trimming came from the DNA. A total of 55,000 to 75,000 clones appear in this sample, approximately 77% of them only once. The ten largest clonotypes hold about 8% of the sample.

Concerning this clone: Its specific antigen is unknown. Per-base qualities were not stored, and no clone one base away is much larger.

The germline V gene (reference sequence) yields PRHDT for CDR1 and FYEKMQ for CDR2. Trimming at the junction amounts to 6 bases on V and 0 bases on J, and the germline ends lie 15 bases apart. From the cysteine through the phenylalanine, the CDR3 covers 15 amino acids. The sequence is cut down to CDR3 DNA, 45 bases in frame from base 1. The source is a young woman in good health and CMV-seropositive. The specimen sequenced was PBMCs. This chain is built from TRBV13 and TRBJ2-7; TRBD1 is a weak D gene call, 6 bases matching. The CDR3 in this case is CASSLTGPLSYEQYF. In nucleotide form, the sequence is TGTGCCAGCAGTCTAACAGGGCCTCTCTCCTACGAGCAGTACTTC.